These T cell receptor beta chains were read from a single sample in a study of breast tumors, draining lymph nodes, adjacent tissues. TCRdb reprocessed the multiplex PCR reads with MiXCR, giving one entry per CDR3 protein. The table includes around 150,000 distinct CDR3 sequences, 30% to 35% detected once. Sequenced sample: axillary lymph node tissue. These receptors were taken from a female donor with breast cancer. Some clones in this sample may be carry-over from other donors' samples. CDR3s include the opening cysteine and the closing phenylalanine or tryptophan. D genes are given only for firm matches. Size is omitted from some rows. Given values are once, few, many or a class for expanded clones.

V	size	J	D	DNA	CDR3
TRBV6-5	.	TRBJ2-1	TRBD1	TGTGCCAGCAGCCTCGGACAGGGGGGGCTCGATGAGCAGTTCTTC	CASSLGQGGLDEQFF
TRBV5-1	.	TRBJ1-2	TRBD1	TGCGCCAGCAGCTCGGGACAGGGGGACTACGGCTACACCTTC	CASSSGQGDYGYTF
TRBV20-1	many	TRBJ2-1	.	TGCAGTGCTACCCATCTAGGGAGCTCCTACAATGAGCAGTTCTTC	CSATHLGSSYNEQFF
TRBV6-2/TRBV6-3	.	TRBJ1-5	TRBD1	TGTGCCAGCAGTCACATAGGGACAGCCAATCAGCCCCAGCATTTT	CASSHIGTANQPQHF
TRBV9	.	TRBJ2-3	TRBD2	TGTGCCAGCAGCGCAGGGACTAGCGGGGGGGGAAGCACAGATACGCAGTATTTT	CASSAGTSGGGSTDTQYF
TRBV7-2	.	TRBJ1-4	.	TGTGCCAGCAGCCCGCGACAGGAATCCAATGAAAAACTGTTTTTT	CASSPRQESNEKLFF
TRBV4-2	many	TRBJ2-7	TRBD1	TGTGCCAGCAGCCAAGCAAGGGACAGGGGGAACTACGAGCAGTACTTC	CASSQARDRGNYEQYF
TRBV19	many	TRBJ1-5	TRBD1	TGTGCCAGTAGTGAGGGACAGGTAATCGATCAGCCCCAGCATTTT	CASSEGQVIDQPQHF
TRBV28	many	TRBJ1-2	.	TGTGCCAGCTCGCGGGGCCCCTGGGATGGCTACACCTTC	CASSRGPWDGYTF
TRBV27	.	TRBJ2-5	.	TGTGCCAGCAGTTTGTCATTCAGGGCGTACCAAGAGACCCAGTACTTC	CASSLSFRAYQETQYF
TRBV10-3	.	TRBJ2-3	TRBD2	TGTGCCATCTCTGAAGCGGGGGGCACAGATACGCAGTATTTT	CAISEAGGTDTQYF
TRBV7-8	many	TRBJ1-2	TRBD1	TGTGCCAGCAGCTTAGAATATACAGGGGGAGGAGTTGGCTACACCTTC	CASSLEYTGGGVGYTF
TRBV2	many	TRBJ2-2	.	TGTGCCAGCAACAGGGTTGACACCGGGGAGCTGTTTTTT	CASNRVDTGELFF